A single sample gave rise to the 13 T cell receptor beta chains below, sequenced in a study of blood T cell repertoires in COVID-19. Data came from immunoSEQ multiplex PCR; TCRdb stores just in-frame clones and leaves some out. The data contain roughly 60,000 clones, more than 80% of them singletons. The sequenced sample consisted of peripheral blood. The source of these receptors is an elderly man with acute or convalescent COVID-19.

This chain connects TRBV2 to TRBJ1-1; 7 positions match TRBD1. The V segment lost 1 base and the J segment 7 bases; nucleotides outside the gene matches: 6. The CDR3 sequence is 14 residues long. The germline gives CDR1 SNHLY, CDR2 FYNNEI. The CDR3 region has the DNA TGTGCCAGCAGTGAAGACAGGGGAGAGGATGAAGCTTTCTTT. It translates to CASSEDRGEDEAFF.

The V gene is TRBV27, the J gene TRBJ2-1, with 10 bases fitting TRBD1. This CDR3 has 18 residues. Germline V gene lookup returns CDR1 MNHEY and CDR2 SMNVEV (reference sequence). Germline trimming cut 2 bases from V and 0 bases from J; bases unmatched to any gene: 7. DNA of the CDR3: TGTGCCAGCAGTTTACGGGACAGGGGCCGGGCCTCCTACAATGAGCAGTTCTTC. Its translation: CASSLRDRGRASYNEQFF.

The chain combines TRBV5-5 with TRBJ1-1; 12 bases align to TRBD1. V dropped 4 bases and J dropped 8; count of bases not matched to a gene: 15. Germline loops: CDR1 SGHKS, CDR2 YYEKEE (reference sequence). This CDR3 spans 17 amino acids. The CDR3 region has the DNA TGTGCCAGCAGCCTACTCCGAGGGGGACAGGGGGCAAAGGAAGCTTTCTTT. This codes for CASSLLRGGQGAKEAFF.

This chain links TRBV10-3 with TRBJ1-1; D gene uncertain. Germline V CDR1 and CDR2: ENHRY, SYGVKD. The CDR3 loop spans 14 amino acids. V lost 1 base, J lost 4 bases, and 10 bases lay in between. Written as DNA, the CDR3 is TGTGCCATCAGTGAGTTCCAACATGGCACTGAAGCTTTCTTT. It translates to CAISEFQHGTEAFF.

CDR3 sequence reads: CASSRRQDGNSPLHF. CDR3 nucleotide sequence: TGTGCCAGCAGCCGACGACAGGACGGTAATTCACCCCTCCACTTT. The V and J genes are TRBV6-5 and TRBJ1-6, with D possibly TRBD1 on 6 matching bases. The CDR3 covers 15 residues. Germline CDR1 reads MNHEY; CDR2 reads SVGAGI. Trimming stripped 6 bases from V and 6 bases from J, with 15 bases between.

The CDR3 region is CASSLGSRQPQHF. CDR3 DNA sequence: TGTGCCAGCAGCTTAGGCTCGCGTCAGCCCCAGCATTTT. V gene TRBV11-2 combines with J gene TRBJ1-5, with D hard to call. From germline, CDR1 is SGHAT and CDR2 FQNNGV. V gave up 1 base and J gave up 6 bases, with 7 bases separating them. The length of the CDR3 is 13 residues.

This chain joins TRBV6-6 and TRBJ1-6, with 9 bases aligning to TRBD1. Unmatched junction bases numbered 4, after V lost 2 bases and J lost 11 bases. The CDR3 runs 14 residues. Per germline, CDR1 MNHNY and CDR2 SVGAGI (reference sequence). The CDR3 bases are TGTGCCAGCAGTTACGGACAGGGGAAGGCACCCCTCCACTTT. Its protein is CASSYGQGKAPLHF.

This rearrangement joins TRBV9 to TRBJ2-1; unclear D gene. In germline, CDR1 is SGDLS, CDR2 YYNGEE. V was cut by 4 bases and J by 12 bases, with 20 bases left in between. The CDR3 length is 14 residues. For the CDR3, the DNA is TGTGCCAGCAGCCCTTCCGCCAGGCTCCCTGCGCAGTTCTTC. Protein sequence: CASSPSARLPAQFF.

The chain is built from TRBV11-2 and TRBJ1-6; D perhaps matches TRBD1 (6 bases). This CDR3 is 16 amino acids long. Germline CDR1 and CDR2: SGHAT and FQNNGV. V was clipped by 5 bases and J by 4 bases, with 15 bases between them. The CDR3 sequence is CASSQQGREYNSPLHF. CDR3 DNA: TGTGCCAGCAGCCAACAGGGAAGGGAGTATAATTCACCCCTCCACTTT.

V usage is TRBV5-1 and J usage is TRBJ1-4; D gene unclear. The CDR3 has 14 amino acids. Trimming cost V 0 bases and J 4 bases, with 7 bases left between them. Germline V gene data show CDR1 as SGHRS and CDR2 as YFSETQ. The CDR3 sequence is CASSLDQNNEKLFF. The CDR3 nucleotides are TGCGCCAGCAGCTTGGACCAGAATAATGAAAAACTGTTTTTT.

The J gene is TRBJ1-1, the V gene TRBV12-3 or TRBV12-4; tentatively, D is TRBD1 (5 bases). The CDR3 is 13 residues long. Deletions cut 3 bases from V and 1 base from J, with 6 bases between. The CDR3 sequence: CASSFQGNTEAFF. CDR3 nucleotides: TGTGCCAGCAGTTTTCAGGGGAACACTGAAGCTTTCTTT.

The V and J genes are TRBV5-5 and TRBJ1-3, with D possibly TRBD1 on 5 matching bases. The CDR3 has 13 residues. Germline V gene data show CDR1 as SGHKS and CDR2 as YYEKEE (reference sequence). Trimming left V 5 bases short and J 8 bases short, with 14 bases between. The CDR3 DNA reads TGTGCCAGCAGTCTTACAGGACGGGACACCATATATTTT. It encodes CASSLTGRDTIYF.

V is TRBV14 and J is TRBJ2-5, with D hard to call. The germline CDR1 and CDR2 sequences are SGHDN and FVKESK. The CDR3 consists of 12 residues. V was trimmed by 1 base and J by 9 bases, leaving 9 bases between them. The CDR3 loop reads CASSQGRVSQYF. CDR3 coding DNA: TGTGCCAGCAGCCAAGGTCGGGTGTCCCAGTACTTC.